Shown below are 26 T cell receptor beta chains from a single sample sequenced in a study of radiation and T cells in renal cell carcinoma. Clones were sequenced by immunoSEQ multiplex PCR, and TCRdb holds only the in-frame ones, with some missing. The repertoire holds 70,000 or so clones, with roughly 82% as singletons. Time point denoted: blood 2 weeks post-SBRT. Indicated treatment: 15 Gy SBRT to primary tumor, nephrectomy 4 weeks later. Material: blood, obtained from a patient whose treatment included radiotherapy and nephrectomy. These receptor sequences come from a man aged 55 to 70 with renal cell carcinoma.

This chain joins TRBV28 and TRBJ1-2, with D uncertain. V was clipped by 4 bases and J by 3 bases, with 12 bases between them. CDR1 and CDR2 from the germline V gene are MDHEN and SYDVKM. The CDR3 covers 14 residues. CDR3 nucleotide sequence: TGTGCCAGCAGTTCTGCTTACGGGTACTATGGCTACACCTTC. It translates to CASSSAYGYYGYTF.

The count of this clone is one. The chain couples TRBV18 to TRBJ2-2; 12 bases fit TRBD2. Unmatched junction bases numbered 8, after V lost 2 bases and J lost 7 bases. Germline loops: CDR1 KGHSH, CDR2 LQKENI. The CDR3 is made up of 17 amino acids. The CDR3 here is CASSPLGLAGSDGELFF. The CDR3 bases are TGTGCCAGCTCACCATTAGGACTAGCGGGATCTGACGGGGAGCTGTTTTTT.

The CDR3: CASTPNSYNEQFF. The CDR3 nucleotides are TGTGCCAGCACTCCAAATTCCTACAATGAGCAGTTCTTC. J is TRBJ2-1 and V is TRBV6-1; D is unclear. Germline V gives CDR1 MNHNS, CDR2 SASEGT. V lost 7 bases, J lost 1 base, and 8 bases lay in between. The CDR3 covers 13 residues.

This clone has just a few counts. This chain uses TRBV6-1 with TRBJ2-1, with 8 positions matching TRBD2. The length of the CDR3 is 15 residues. Looked up from germline, CDR1 is MNHNS and CDR2 is SASEGT. The junction had 12 bases not matched to a gene; V was cut back by 6 bases and J by 8 bases. Here the CDR3 DNA reads TGTGCCAGCAGCGAGGGGACTAGTATAGTAGATGAGCAGTTCTTC. Amino acid sequence: CASSEGTSIVDEQFF.

This clone was detected once. The chain links TRBV19 to TRBJ1-5, with 7 bases fitting TRBD1. Germline values: CDR1 LNHDA, CDR2 SQIVND (reference sequence). J was trimmed by 6 bases and V by 7 bases; bases with no gene match: 6. CDR3 length: 13 residues. CDR3 amino acids: CASNGAGGQPQHF. The CDR3, as DNA: TGTGCCAGTAACGGGGCAGGGGGTCAGCCCCAGCATTTT.

The V gene is TRBV30, the J gene TRBJ2-7, with D perhaps matching TRBD1 (6 bases). Germline CDR1 and CDR2: GTSNPN and SVGIG (reference sequence). This CDR3 has 15 amino acids. The germline V and J ends were trimmed by 2 bases and 3 bases, with 17 bases remaining between them. The CDR3 spells CAWSIPQGPLYEQYF. CDR3 sequence (DNA): TGTGCCTGGAGTATTCCTCAGGGGCCCCTCTACGAGCAGTACTTC. Complete variable domain (other parts from reference TRBV30 and TRBJ2-7): SQTIHQWPATLVQPVGSPLSLECTVEGTSNPNLYWYRQAAGRGLQLLFYSVGIGQISSEVPQNLSASRPQDRQFILSSKKLLLSDSGFYLCAWSIPQGPLYEQYFGPGTRLTVT.

The chain has TRBV13 and TRBJ2-3; D not resolved. CDR1 is PRHDT, CDR2 FYEKMQ, per germline (reference sequence). Trimming left V 3 bases short and J 0 bases short, with 13 bases between. This CDR3 comprises 16 residues. DNA of the CDR3: TGTGCCAGCAGCTTCCAGTTTTCCTCTAGCACAGATACGCAGTATTTT. Residues: CASSFQFSSSTDTQYF. The variable domain in full, with the rest retrieved from reference TRBV13 and TRBJ2-3, is AAGVIQSPRHLIKEKRETATLKCYPIPRHDTVYWYQQGPGQDPQFLISFYEKMQSDKGSIPDRFSAQQFSDYHSELNMSSLELGDSALYFCASSFQFSSSTDTQYFGPGTRLTVL.

The chain is built from TRBV4-1 and TRBJ2-5; 12 bases match TRBD2. CDR3 size: 18 residues. Per the germline V gene, CDR1 is MGHRA and CDR2 is YSYEKL. Losses at the gene ends were 3 bases for V and 5 bases for J; bases not matched to a gene: 13. The CDR3 sequence: CASSQRLAGGRLGETQYF. The CDR3 region has the DNA TGCGCCAGCAGCCAGCGTCTAGCGGGAGGGCGGTTGGGGGAGACCCAGTACTTC.

This clone has more than one count but fewer than ten. The chain recombines TRBV5-1 with TRBJ2-1; 7 bases agree with TRBD2. The V gene end was trimmed by 0 bases and the J gene end by 0 bases; junction bases not matched to a gene: 3. Per the germline V gene, CDR1 is SGHRS and CDR2 is YFSETQ. This CDR3 has 16 residues. The CDR3 bases are TGCGCCAGCAGCTTGGCGGGAGGCCACTCCTACAATGAGCAGTTCTTC. This translates into CASSLAGGHSYNEQFF.

The rearrangement links TRBV28 to TRBJ1-2; TRBD1 aligns across 7 bases. Trimming removed 4 bases from V and 2 bases from J; junction bases left unmatched: 7. Germline assignment: CDR1 MDHEN and CDR2 SYDVKM. This CDR3 contains 15 residues. CDR3 in amino acids: CASSWTGSPNYGYTF. In nucleotides, the CDR3 is TGTGCCAGCAGTTGGACAGGTAGCCCGAACTATGGCTACACCTTC.

In this sample, this clone turned up a few times. This chain uses TRBV11-3 with TRBJ1-1, with no clear D. CDR3 size: 14 residues. Germline CDR1 and CDR2: SGHNT and YENEEA. V lost 1 base to trimming and J lost 8 bases, with 14 bases between them. CDR3 bases: TGTGCCAGCAGCTTAGGCCCCCAACAGACCGAAGCTTTCTTT. This translates into CASSLGPQQTEAFF.

This chain links TRBV29-1 with TRBJ2-7; TRBD1 matches 8 bases. Germline V gene sequence: CDR1 SQVTM, CDR2 ANQGSEA. Trimming at V came to 2 bases and at J to 0 bases, leaving 6 bases not matched to a gene. CDR3 length: 15 residues. DNA of the CDR3: TGCAGCGTTGAACTTCTAACAGGGGGCTCCTACGAGCAGTACTTC. Its protein product is CSVELLTGGSYEQYF.

V is TRBV5-1 and J is TRBJ1-2; possibly TRBD1 for D (5 bases). Trimming shortened V by 0 bases and J by 1 base, and 13 bases separated the two germline ends. Germline CDR1 is SGHRS and CDR2 is YFSETQ. CDR3 length: 16 residues. Here the CDR3 reads CASSLGADSFNYGYTF. DNA of the CDR3: TGCGCCAGCAGCTTGGGAGCCGACAGTTTTAACTATGGCTACACCTTC. The full variable domain, its missing parts supplied by reference TRBV5-1 and TRBJ1-2, is KAGVTQTPRYLIKTRGQQVTLSCSPISGHRSVSWYQQTPGQGLQFLFEYFSETQRNKGNFPGRFSGRQFSNSRSEMNVSTLELGDSALYLCASSLGADSFNYGYTFGSGTRLTVV.

This chain links TRBV5-1 with TRBJ2-7; TRBD1 matches at 10 bases. The junction had 5 bases not matched to a gene; V was cut back by 0 bases and J by 2 bases. The CDR3 length is 16 residues. CDR1 SGHRS and CDR2 YFSETQ come from the germline V gene. CDR3 in amino acids: CASSLAGGTGAYEQYF. In DNA form, the CDR3 reads TGCGCCAGCAGCTTGGCCGGGGGGACAGGGGCCTACGAGCAGTACTTC.

The sample holds a few counts of this clone. The V gene is TRBV28, the J gene TRBJ1-1, with 9 bases fitting TRBD1. V was pared by 3 bases and J by 1 base, with 0 bases of the junction left unmatched. This CDR3 region has 14 residues. CDR1 and CDR2 (germline): MDHEN, SYDVKM. This chain's CDR3 is CASSLDRGNTEAFF. The DNA for the CDR3 is TGTGCCAGCAGTTTGGACAGGGGGAACACTGAAGCTTTCTTT.

This clone showed up just once. J is TRBJ2-3 and V is TRBV4-3; weak D call: TRBD2 (5 bases). Trimming removed 4 bases from V and 1 base from J, with 15 bases in between. The CDR3 runs to 16 residues. Germline assignment: CDR1 LGHNA and CDR2 YSLEER. The CDR3 region is CASSPGLPVGTDTQYF. DNA of the CDR3: TGCGCCAGCAGCCCCGGACTTCCCGTCGGCACAGATACGCAGTATTTT.

The genes are TRBV6-5 and TRBJ2-7; D not certain. V dropped 2 bases and J dropped 0 bases, with 8 bases sitting between them. CDR1 is MNHEY and CDR2 is SVGAGI in the germline V gene. The CDR3 is made up of 14 amino acids. The CDR3: CASSYDAVSYEQYF. The CDR3 DNA sequence: TGTGCCAGCAGTTACGATGCGGTCTCCTACGAGCAGTACTTC.

This chain links TRBV6-1 with TRBJ1-1; no definite D call. The CDR3 contains 16 residues. Per germline, CDR1 MNHNS and CDR2 SASEGT. Trimming removed 0 bases at V and 3 bases at J, with 14 bases between. The CDR3 region has the DNA TGTGCCAGCAGTGAAGCTACACCATACGGGGACACTGAAGCTTTCTTT. Encoded protein: CASSEATPYGDTEAFF.

This chain joins TRBV11-2 and TRBJ1-1; maybe TRBD1 (5 bases). Germline CDR1 reads SGHAT; CDR2 reads FQNNGV. Trimming took 0 bases from V and 12 from J, leaving 14 bases between them. The CDR3 has 13 amino acids. CDR3: CASSLDWGLSTFF. The CDR3 nucleotides are TGTGCCAGCAGCTTAGATTGGGGGTTGAGTACTTTCTTT.

This chain uses TRBV28 with TRBJ1-5, with D tentatively TRBD1 (6 bases). The germline CDR1 and CDR2 sequences are MDHEN and SYDVKM. With 8 bases removed from V and 3 bases from J, the gap between germline ends came to 14 bases. The CDR3 totals 14 residues. CDR3 amino acids: CASRRHRANQPQHF. The CDR3 bases are TGTGCCAGCCGCCGCCACAGGGCCAATCAGCCCCAGCATTTT.

This clone was recorded a few times. V is TRBV10-3 and J is TRBJ2-7; D may be TRBD2 (7 bases). Germline CDR1 ENHRY, CDR2 SYGVKD. The CDR3 runs 12 residues. V was trimmed by 10 bases and J by 7 bases, leaving 17 bases between them. In DNA, the CDR3 is TGTGCCACGGGTCGGGGGGCGCTTGAGCAGTACTTC. It encodes CATGRGALEQYF.

This chain uses TRBV5-1 with TRBJ1-4; D is ambiguous. Trimming took off 2 bases at V and 5 bases at J, with 16 bases between the two ends. Per the germline V gene, CDR1 is SGHRS and CDR2 is YFSETQ. The CDR3 loop spans 16 amino acids. The DNA of the CDR3 is TGCGCCAGCAGCTTAGCGACCGGACGGACGAATGAAAAACTGTTTTTT. This gives the protein CASSLATGRTNEKLFF.

This chain connects TRBV28 to TRBJ2-3, with D possibly TRBD2 on 5 matching bases. The germline CDR1 and CDR2 sequences are MDHEN and SYDVKM. CDR3 size: 15 residues. V was clipped by 7 bases and J by 4 bases, with 18 bases between them. The CDR3 is CASTFGVGRADTQYF. CDR3 DNA sequence: TGTGCCAGCACCTTCGGGGTGGGTCGGGCAGATACGCAGTATTTT.

The chain joins TRBV28 to TRBJ1-5, with a weak D call TRBD1 (5 bases). The length of the CDR3 is 15 residues. Between the trimmed V and J ends, which lost 5 bases and 4 bases, there was a span of 15 bases. CDR1 and CDR2 from the germline V gene are MDHEN and SYDVKM. CDR3 nucleotide sequence: TGTGCCAGCAGTCCCCCTCGACAGACTAATCAGCCCCAGCATTTT. Amino acids: CASSPPRQTNQPQHF.

The chain couples TRBV7-2 to TRBJ2-7; either TRBD1 or TRBD2 may fit D (5 bases each). Per germline, CDR1 SGHTA and CDR2 FQGNSA. The CDR3 runs to 15 residues. The V end was cut by 5 bases, the J end by 1 base, with 15 bases between. CDR3 amino acids: CASSPGAVLSYEQYF. CDR3 in DNA: TGTGCCAGCAGCCCCGGGGCCGTACTATCCTACGAGCAGTACTTC.

The rearrangement uses TRBV7-9 and TRBJ2-1, with TRBD2 matching over 10 bases. The V and J ends lost 5 bases and 9 bases, in that order; junction bases with no gene match: 10. Germline CDR1 SEHNR, CDR2 FQNEAQ (reference sequence). The CDR3 is 15 residues long. CDR3 in amino acids: CASSRPPSGSSEQFF. The CDR3, as DNA: TGTGCCAGCAGCCGCCCCCCTAGCGGGAGCTCTGAGCAGTTCTTC.